The sequence of this T cell receptor (beta chain) was determined in a study of T cells after posttransplantation cyclophosphamide. In its sample, this clone was seen many times. The antigen remains undetermined. The CDR3 runs 16 residues. The J segment lost 5 bases and the V segment lost 5 bases, leaving 4 bases of the junction unmatched. CDR1 and CDR2 (germline): SGHVS, FNYEAQ. Overall study findings and caveats: Donor CD8+ memory clones often dominated recipient blood repertoires at later times. TRB overlap between skin or GI tissue T cells and blood was limited.

TCRdb's table, derived via immunoSEQ multiplex PCR, lists solely in-frame clones and lacks some. The sample was found to contain tens of thousands of clones, and every one recurs. Material for sequencing was PBMCs. The sequence was obtained from a man between 35 and 55 years old in good health, CMV-negative, and a related stem cell transplant donor. The rearrangement uses TRBV7-6 and TRBJ2-2; 14 nucleotides agree with TRBD2. CDR3 residues: CASSPGLAGETGELFF. In DNA, the CDR3 is TGTGCCAGCAGCCCGGGACTAGCGGGAGAAACCGGGGAGCTGTTTTTT. Full variable domain (remainder filled in from reference TRBV7-6 and TRBJ2-2): GAGVSQSPRYKVTKRGQDVALRCDPISGHVSLYWYRQALGQGPEFLTYFNYEAQQDKSGLPNDRFSAERPEGSISTLTIQRTEQRDSAMYRCASSPGLAGETGELFFGEGSRLTVL.